The 21 T cell receptor beta chains below were found in one sample sequenced in a study of cytomegalovirus exposure and HLA in healthy donors. Amplification used 60 Vbeta primers and 13 Jbeta primers. Some clones are missing from TCRdb's copy, which holds only in-frame ones; the method was immunoSEQ multiplex PCR. The sample has some 150,000 clones; approximately 82% are singletons. The material sequenced was PBMCs. Receptors were obtained from a middle-aged woman in good health and CMV-seronegative.

The chain couples TRBV19 to TRBJ1-1, with 9 bases matching TRBD1. The junction had 4 bases not matched to a gene; V was cut back by 5 bases and J by 3 bases. Germline CDR1 reads LNHDA; CDR2 reads SQIVND (reference sequence). The CDR3 loop spans 14 amino acids. The CDR3 coding sequence is TGTGCCAGTAGTGCCCGGACAGGGGACACTGAAGCTTTCTTT. Translation gives CASSARTGDTEAFF.

The chain is built from TRBV4-2 and TRBJ2-7; D remains unclear. This CDR3 has 14 amino acids. The ends were cut back, 0 bases at V and 0 bases at J, with 6 bases in the middle. CDR1 and CDR2 (germline): LGHNA, YNFKEQ. As DNA, the CDR3 is TGTGCCAGCAGCCAAGAGGAGTACTCCTACGAGCAGTACTTC. As protein: CASSQEEYSYEQYF.

Comments on this clone: One end of the junction varies from germline; a read error may be responsible. The identical CDR3 is also encoded by other nucleotide sequences in the sample. CDR3 protein: CASSLAGGDQPQHF. Written as DNA, the CDR3 is TGTGCCAGCAGCCTAGCTGGGGGCGACCAGCCCCAGCATTTT. This sequence joins TRBV7-9 and TRBJ1-5; the D gene is possibly TRBD1 (6 bases). The CDR3 consists of 14 residues. Germline V CDR1 and CDR2: SEHNR, FQNEAQ (reference sequence).

This clone has a handful of counts. The chain carries TRBV7-3 and TRBJ2-5; TRBD2 matches at 9 bases. Trimming at V came to 5 bases and at J to 4 bases, leaving 11 bases not matched to a gene. The CDR3 extends over 16 amino acids. Germline values: CDR1 SGHTA, CDR2 FQGTGA. CDR3 sequence reads: CASSPGGLAGLETQYF. For the CDR3, the DNA is TGTGCCAGCAGCCCGGGGGGGCTAGCGGGATTAGAGACCCAGTACTTC.

As concerns this clone: The same CDR3 arises from other DNA sequences in this sample as well. The chain is built from TRBV6-5 and TRBJ2-7, with no clear D. This CDR3 comprises 13 residues. Germline lookup yields CDR1 MNHEY and CDR2 SVGAGI. Between the trimmed V and J ends, which lost 3 bases and 4 bases, there was a span of 10 bases. In nucleotides, the CDR3 is TGTGCCAGCAGTTATTCGAGTTCATACGAGCAGTACTTC. Its translation is CASSYSSSYEQYF.

The chain employs TRBV19 and TRBJ2-5; D gene uncertain. With the DNA end fitting TRBJ2-7 better, the J assignment may be wrong. The CDR3 is 12 amino acids. Germline V gives CDR1 LNHDA, CDR2 SQIVND (reference sequence). This CDR3 is CASSYGFYEQYF. CDR3 nucleotides: TGTGCCAGTAGTTACGGTTTCTACGAGCAGTACTTC.

This clone was detected only a few times. The CDR3: CASSDTLALYTGELFF. CDR3 nucleotide sequence: TGCGCCAGCAGCGATACTCTAGCGCTTTACACCGGGGAGCTGTTTTTT. J is TRBJ2-2 and V is TRBV5-1; D perhaps matches TRBD2 (6 bases). Trimming stripped 4 bases from V and 3 bases from J, with 16 bases between. The germline V gene has CDR1 SGHRS and CDR2 YFSETQ. The CDR3 is made up of 16 amino acids.

This rearrangement joins TRBV7-6 to TRBJ1-1; D is perhaps TRBD1 (5 bases). The germline gives CDR1 SGHVS, CDR2 FNYEAQ. V lost 4 bases to trimming and J lost 3 bases, with 15 bases between them. CDR3 length: 15 residues. CDR3 DNA sequence: TGTGCCAGCAGCTCCCGTGGGGCGGCGCACACTGAAGCTTTCTTT. Its translation: CASSSRGAAHTEAFF.

The V and J genes are TRBV27 and TRBJ1-5; 11 positions agree with TRBD1. The V segment lost 8 bases and the J segment 6 bases; nucleotides outside the gene matches: 12. Germline CDR1 and CDR2: MNHEY and SMNVEV (reference sequence). The CDR3 has 16 amino acids. This chain's CDR3 is CASLIPADRGLQPQHF. CDR3 sequence (DNA): TGTGCCAGCTTAATCCCCGCGGACAGGGGGCTTCAGCCCCAGCATTTT.

This clone is a singleton in its sample. The V gene is TRBV28, the J gene TRBJ1-1; maybe TRBD1 (6 bases). CDR1 and CDR2 from the germline V gene are MDHEN and SYDVKM. V lost 6 bases and J lost 5, with 7 bases in between. This CDR3 comprises 11 residues. The CDR3 spells CASRGGTEAFF. As DNA, the CDR3 is TGTGCCAGCAGAGGGGGAACTGAAGCTTTCTTT.

CDR3 sequence reads: CASTGGNEQFF. The CDR3 DNA reads TGTGCCAGCACTGGAGGCAATGAGCAGTTCTTC. The chain recombines TRBV7-9 with TRBJ2-1; D is possibly TRBD2 (5 bases). The V end lost 7 bases, the J end lost 6 bases, and 7 bases lay between the germline ends. The CDR3 is made up of 11 amino acids. Germline V CDR1 and CDR2: SEHNR, FQNEAQ (reference sequence).

The chain joins TRBV30 to TRBJ2-2; TRBD2 matches at 8 bases. Germline V gives CDR1 GTSNPN, CDR2 SVGIG (reference sequence). The length of the CDR3 is 14 residues. With 3 bases clipped from V and 7 bases from J, the junction kept 7 bases outside the gene matches. The CDR3 loop reads CAWRGLAGLGELFF. CDR3 DNA sequence: TGTGCCTGGAGGGGGTTAGCGGGACTCGGGGAGCTGTTTTTT.

This chain uses TRBV29-1 with TRBJ2-2, with TRBD2 matching over 7 bases. The CDR3 runs 13 residues. The germline gives CDR1 SQVTM, CDR2 ANQGSEA. Germline trimming cut 7 bases from V and 7 bases from J; bases unmatched to any gene: 9. The DNA for the CDR3 is TGCAGCGCTGGTAGAGGGGAGGGCGGGGAGCTGTTTTTT. The encoded protein is CSAGRGEGGELFF.

Here the CDR3 reads CASSLPPSLAGGTDTQYF. CDR3 bases: TGTGCCAGCAGCTTACCCCCCTCATTAGCGGGGGGCACAGATACGCAGTATTTT. The rearrangement links TRBV7-6 to TRBJ2-3; the match to TRBD2 covers 9 bases. After removal of 2 bases from V and 1 base from J, the junction contained 10 bases not matched to a gene. From germline, CDR1 is SGHVS and CDR2 FNYEAQ. The CDR3 length is 18 residues.

The V call is TRBV6-6, the J call TRBJ1-5; D may be TRBD1 (6 bases). CDR1 and CDR2 (germline): MNHNY, SVGAGI (reference sequence). The CDR3 has 14 amino acids. Trimming removed 6 bases from V and 7 bases from J, with 16 bases in between. In DNA form, the CDR3 reads TGTGCCAGCAGCTCCGTTCAGGGGTTCCAGCCCCAGCATTTT. It codes for CASSSVQGFQPQHF.

The V call is TRBV19, the J call TRBJ1-1, with D possibly TRBD1 on 5 matching bases. Trimming pared 5 bases from V and 1 base from J, leaving 20 bases between. Germline lookup yields CDR1 LNHDA and CDR2 SQIVND (reference sequence). This CDR3 is built from 17 residues. The DNA of the CDR3 is TGTGCCAGTAGTCCCCAAAAAAGACAGAGAGGGAACACTGAAGCTTTCTTT. Protein: CASSPQKRQRGNTEAFF. The whole variable domain, filled in from reference TRBV19 and TRBJ1-1, reads DGGITQSPKYLFRKEGQNVTLSCEQNLNHDAMYWYRQDPGQGLRLIYYSQIVNDFQKGDIAEGYSVSREKKESFPLTVTSAQKNPTAFYLCASSPQKRQRGNTEAFFGQGTRLTVV.

The sample holds a few counts of this clone. Compared with germline, one end of the junction differs, possibly owing to a read error. The rearrangement uses TRBV7-3 and TRBJ2-3; TRBD2 agrees at 9 bases. Germline-derived CDR1 and CDR2 are SGHTA and FQGTGA. The CDR3 spans 15 residues. The CDR3 region is CASSLTSGSPDTQYF. CDR3 DNA sequence: TGTGCCAGCAGCCTAACTAGCGGGTCCCCGGATACGCAGTATTTT.

This clone was detected once. The chain recombines TRBV28 with TRBJ2-7, with a weak D call TRBD2 (7 bases). This CDR3 comprises 15 residues. The germline CDR1 and CDR2 sequences are MDHEN and SYDVKM. V lost 5 bases and J 5 bases, leaving 19 bases between the germline ends. CDR3 residues: CASSPGAGVFDEQYF. CDR3 coding DNA: TGTGCCAGCAGTCCGGGGGCGGGAGTTTTCGACGAGCAGTACTTC.

This chain connects TRBV18 to TRBJ1-5, with TRBD1 matching 8 bases. Germline assignment: CDR1 KGHSH and CDR2 LQKENI. Unmatched junction bases numbered 4, after V lost 3 bases and J lost 6 bases. The CDR3 is 14 residues long. The CDR3 region has the DNA TGTGCCAGCTCACCGGGACAGGTGGGTCAGCCCCAGCATTTT. This gives the protein CASSPGQVGQPQHF.

The count of this clone is one. J is TRBJ1-5 and V is TRBV4-3; 8 bases match TRBD1. Trimming took 0 bases from V and 7 from J; bases not matched to a gene: 8. The CDR3 is 16 residues long. Germline V gene sequence: CDR1 LGHNA, CDR2 YSLEER. The DNA of the CDR3 is TGCGCCAGCAGCCAAGATATCTCCCCAGGGGGCCAGCCCCAGCATTTT. It codes for CASSQDISPGGQPQHF.

This clone was recorded only once. V usage is TRBV6-6 and J usage is TRBJ1-3; D ambiguous. The CDR3 loop spans 14 amino acids. Trimming took 2 bases from V and 0 from J, leaving 5 bases between them. Germline V gives CDR1 MNHNY, CDR2 SVGAGI (reference sequence). The CDR3 region has the DNA TGTGCCAGCAGTTACGGAGGCTCTGGAAACACCATATATTTT. As protein: CASSYGGSGNTIYF.